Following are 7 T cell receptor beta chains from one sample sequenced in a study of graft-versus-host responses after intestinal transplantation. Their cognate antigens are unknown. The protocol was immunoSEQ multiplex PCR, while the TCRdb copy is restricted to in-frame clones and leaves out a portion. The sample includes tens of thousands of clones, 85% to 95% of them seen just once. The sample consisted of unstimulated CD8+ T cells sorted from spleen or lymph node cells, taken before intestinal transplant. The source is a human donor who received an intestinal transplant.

CDR3: CASSLAGGTYEQYF. The DNA for the CDR3 is TGTGCCAGCAGCTTAGCGGGAGGTACCTACGAGCAGTACTTC. The rearrangement joins TRBV7-2 to TRBJ2-7; tentative D call: TRBD2 (6 bases). Between the trimmed V and J ends, which lost 0 bases and 2 bases, there was a span of 8 bases. The V gene's germline CDR1 is SGHTA and CDR2 FQGNSA. The CDR3 sequence is 14 residues long.

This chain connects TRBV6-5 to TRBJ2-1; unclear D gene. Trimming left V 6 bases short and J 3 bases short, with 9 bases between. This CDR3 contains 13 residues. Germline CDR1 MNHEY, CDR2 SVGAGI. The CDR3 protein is CASSSSVYNEQFF. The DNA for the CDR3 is TGTGCCAGCAGCTCCTCGGTCTACAATGAGCAGTTCTTC.

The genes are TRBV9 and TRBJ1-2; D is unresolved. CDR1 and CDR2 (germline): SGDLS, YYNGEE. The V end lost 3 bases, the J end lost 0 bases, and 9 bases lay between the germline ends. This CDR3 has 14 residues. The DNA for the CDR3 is TGTGCCAGCAGCGCCAACGGGGCTAACTATGGCTACACCTTC. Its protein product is CASSANGANYGYTF.

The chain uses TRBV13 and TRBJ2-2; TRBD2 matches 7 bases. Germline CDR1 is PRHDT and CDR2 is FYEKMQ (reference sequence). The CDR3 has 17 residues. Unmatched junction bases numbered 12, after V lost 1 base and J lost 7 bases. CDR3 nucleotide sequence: TGTGCCAGCAGCTTAGACGCGGGAGAAGGATATGGCGGGGAGCTGTTTTTT. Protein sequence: CASSLDAGEGYGGELFF.

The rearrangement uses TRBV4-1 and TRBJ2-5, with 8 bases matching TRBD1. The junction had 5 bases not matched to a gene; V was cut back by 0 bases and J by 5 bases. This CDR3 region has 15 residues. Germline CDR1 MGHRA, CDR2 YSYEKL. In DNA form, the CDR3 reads TGCGCCAGCAGCCAAGACAGGGGGCGGGATGAGACCCAGTACTTC. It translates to CASSQDRGRDETQYF.

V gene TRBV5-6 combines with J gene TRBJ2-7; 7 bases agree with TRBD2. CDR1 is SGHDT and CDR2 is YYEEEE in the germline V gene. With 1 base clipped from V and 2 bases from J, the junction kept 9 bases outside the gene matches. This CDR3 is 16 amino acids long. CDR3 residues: CASSLLSAGTTYEQYF. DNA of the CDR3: TGTGCCAGCAGCTTGCTCTCGGCAGGGACTACCTACGAGCAGTACTTC.

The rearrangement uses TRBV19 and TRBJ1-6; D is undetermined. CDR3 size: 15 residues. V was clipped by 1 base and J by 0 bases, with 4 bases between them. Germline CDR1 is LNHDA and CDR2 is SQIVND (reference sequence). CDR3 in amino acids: CASSIGSSYNSPLHF. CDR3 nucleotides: TGTGCCAGTAGTATAGGCAGCTCCTATAATTCACCCCTCCACTTT.